The present T cell receptor beta chain was sequenced within a study of shared clonotypes between healthy human individuals. This table comes from immunoSEQ multiplex PCR, and its TCRdb copy is limited to in-frame clones, with some not included. Of over a million clones in the sample, around 78% were seen once. The study drew its donors from healthy HIV-negative adults without recent acute infections or vaccinations. This clone was seen a few times. The antigen is not known. CDR3 length equals 15 residues. Trimming cost V 3 bases and J 0 bases, with 11 bases left between them. CDR1 MGHRA and CDR2 YSYEKL come from the germline V gene. Study-wide points: It was the non-shared clonotypes that had lower generation probabilities than clonotypes shared by all four donors.

Sequencing used memory CD4+ T cells from PBMCs. The subset denotes: CD45RA-negative fraction. This TCR was recovered from a man younger than 35 in good health. Some clones in this sample may be carry-over from other donors' samples. This chain connects TRBV4-1 to TRBJ1-1, with D possibly matching TRBD1 (6 bases). The CDR3 DNA reads TGCGCCAGCAGCCATCTAGACAGGATGAACACTGAAGCTTTCTTT. Translating it yields CASSHLDRMNTEAFF.